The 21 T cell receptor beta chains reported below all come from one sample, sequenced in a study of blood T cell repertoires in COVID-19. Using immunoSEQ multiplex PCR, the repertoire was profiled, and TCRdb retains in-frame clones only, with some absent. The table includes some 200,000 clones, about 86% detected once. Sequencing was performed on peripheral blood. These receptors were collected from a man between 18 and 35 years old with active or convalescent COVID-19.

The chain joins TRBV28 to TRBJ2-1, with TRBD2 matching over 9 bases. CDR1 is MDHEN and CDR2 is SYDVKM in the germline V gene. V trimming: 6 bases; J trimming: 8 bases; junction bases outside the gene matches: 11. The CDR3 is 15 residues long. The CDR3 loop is CASSAAGGANDEQFF. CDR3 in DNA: TGTGCCAGCAGCGCCGCGGGGGGGGCAAACGATGAGCAGTTCTTC. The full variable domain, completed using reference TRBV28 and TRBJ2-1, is DVKVTQSSRYLVKRTGEKVFLECVQDMDHENMFWYRQDPGLGLRLIYFSYDVKMKEKGDIPEGYSVSREKKERFSLILESASTNQTSMYLCASSAAGGANDEQFFGPGTRLTVL.

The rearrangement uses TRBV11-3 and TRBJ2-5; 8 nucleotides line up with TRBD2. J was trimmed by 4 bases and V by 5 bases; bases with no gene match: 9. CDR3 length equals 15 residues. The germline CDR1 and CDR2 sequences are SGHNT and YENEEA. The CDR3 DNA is TGTGCCAGCAGCCGAGGGGCGGGAGGACTAGAGACCCAGTACTTC. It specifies CASSRGAGGLETQYF.

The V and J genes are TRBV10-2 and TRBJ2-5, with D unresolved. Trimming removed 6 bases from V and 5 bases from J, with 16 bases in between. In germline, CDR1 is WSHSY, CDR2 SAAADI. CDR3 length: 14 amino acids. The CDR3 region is CASRPPSDTETQYF. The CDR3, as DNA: TGCGCCAGCAGGCCCCCCTCAGACACCGAGACCCAGTACTTC.

The CDR3 DNA follows: TGTGCCAGCAGCCAATTGGGCGGCGGGACCCTCTCCTACAATGAGCAGTTCTTC. This codes for CASSQLGGGTLSYNEQFF. The V call is TRBV16, the J call TRBJ2-1; a possible D gene is TRBD2 (6 bases). The germline V and J ends were trimmed by 1 base and 0 bases, with 16 bases remaining between them. The CDR3 spans 18 residues. CDR1 and CDR2 from the germline V gene are KGHSY and FQNENV.

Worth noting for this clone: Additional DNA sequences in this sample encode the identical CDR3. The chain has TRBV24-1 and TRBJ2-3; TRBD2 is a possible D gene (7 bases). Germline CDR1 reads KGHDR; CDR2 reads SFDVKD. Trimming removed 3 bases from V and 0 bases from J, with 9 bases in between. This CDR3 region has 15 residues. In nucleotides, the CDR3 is TGTGCCACCAGTGATGGCGGGGGCAGCACAGATACGCAGTATTTT. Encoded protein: CATSDGGGSTDTQYF.

The CDR3 here is CASTQSPGGEQFF. The CDR3 DNA reads TGTGCCAGCACCCAAAGCCCGGGTGGTGAGCAGTTCTTC. The chain uses TRBV6-5 and TRBJ2-1, with unresolved D. V shed 7 bases and J shed 9 bases, with 16 bases lying between them. Germline V gives CDR1 MNHEY, CDR2 SVGAGI. The CDR3 has 13 residues.

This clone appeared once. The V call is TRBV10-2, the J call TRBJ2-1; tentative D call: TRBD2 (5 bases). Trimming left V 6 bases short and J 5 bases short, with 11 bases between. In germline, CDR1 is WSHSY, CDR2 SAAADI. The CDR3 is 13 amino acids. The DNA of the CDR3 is TGCGCCAGCAGACTGACGGGAAACAATGAGCAGTTCTTC. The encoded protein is CASRLTGNNEQFF.

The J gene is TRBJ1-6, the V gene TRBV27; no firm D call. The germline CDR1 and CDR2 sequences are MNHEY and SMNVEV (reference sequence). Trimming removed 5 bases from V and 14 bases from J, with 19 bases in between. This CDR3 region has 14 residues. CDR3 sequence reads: CASSPRAVPRALHF. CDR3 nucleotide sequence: TGTGCCAGCAGTCCGCGGGCCGTCCCCCGGGCCCTCCACTTT.

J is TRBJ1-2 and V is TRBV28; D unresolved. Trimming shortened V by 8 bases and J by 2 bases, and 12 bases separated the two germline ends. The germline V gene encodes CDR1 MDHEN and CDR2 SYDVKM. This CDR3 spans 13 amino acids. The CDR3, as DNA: TGTGCCAGCGATTTCGGGATGAACTATGGCTACACCTTC. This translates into CASDFGMNYGYTF.

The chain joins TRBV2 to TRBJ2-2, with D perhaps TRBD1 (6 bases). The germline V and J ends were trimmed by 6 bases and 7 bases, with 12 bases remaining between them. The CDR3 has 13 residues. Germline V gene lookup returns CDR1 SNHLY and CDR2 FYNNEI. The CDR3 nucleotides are TGTGCCAGCAGGCACAGGGAAATCGGGGAGCTGTTTTTT. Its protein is CASRHREIGELFF.

CDR3 nucleotide sequence: TGTGCCAGCATCCCCAGGGGCACAGATACGCAGTATTTT. It specifies CASIPRGTDTQYF. The J gene is TRBJ2-3, the V gene TRBV2, with a weak D call TRBD1 (5 bases). The germline gives CDR1 SNHLY, CDR2 FYNNEI. Trimming stripped 7 bases from V and 1 base from J, with 9 bases between. The CDR3 has 13 amino acids.

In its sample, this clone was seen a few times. The CDR3 DNA reads TGTGCCAGCACCACCACTCTGACAGGGGAATACAATGAGCAGTTCTTC. Amino acids: CASTTTLTGEYNEQFF. This chain joins TRBV9 and TRBJ2-1, with 8 bases matching TRBD1. CDR3 length: 16 residues. V was pared by 6 bases and J by 4 bases, with 12 bases of the junction left unmatched. Germline V gene lookup returns CDR1 SGDLS and CDR2 YYNGEE.

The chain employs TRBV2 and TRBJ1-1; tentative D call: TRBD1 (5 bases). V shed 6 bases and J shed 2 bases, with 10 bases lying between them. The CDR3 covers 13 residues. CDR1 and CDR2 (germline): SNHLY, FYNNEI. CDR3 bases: TGTGCCAGCAGACGCGACAGAAACACTGAAGCTTTCTTT. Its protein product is CASRRDRNTEAFF.

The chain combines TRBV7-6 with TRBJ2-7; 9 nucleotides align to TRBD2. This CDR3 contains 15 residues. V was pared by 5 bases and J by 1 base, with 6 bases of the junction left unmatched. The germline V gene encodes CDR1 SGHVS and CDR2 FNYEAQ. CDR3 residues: CASSLRREGSYEQYF. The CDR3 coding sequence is TGTGCCAGCAGCCTGAGGCGGGAGGGTTCCTACGAGCAGTACTTC. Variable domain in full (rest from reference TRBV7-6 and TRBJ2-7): GAGVSQSPRYKVTKRGQDVALRCDPISGHVSLYWYRQALGQGPEFLTYFNYEAQQDKSGLPNDRFSAERPEGSISTLTIQRTEQRDSAMYRCASSLRREGSYEQYFGPGTRLTVT.

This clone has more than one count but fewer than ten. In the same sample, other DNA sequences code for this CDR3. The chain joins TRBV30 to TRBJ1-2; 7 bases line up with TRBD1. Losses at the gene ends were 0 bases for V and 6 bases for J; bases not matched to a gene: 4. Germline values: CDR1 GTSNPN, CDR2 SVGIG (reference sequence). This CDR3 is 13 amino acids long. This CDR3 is CAWSVGRGNGYTF. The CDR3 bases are TGTGCCTGGAGTGTAGGCAGGGGGAATGGCTACACCTTC.

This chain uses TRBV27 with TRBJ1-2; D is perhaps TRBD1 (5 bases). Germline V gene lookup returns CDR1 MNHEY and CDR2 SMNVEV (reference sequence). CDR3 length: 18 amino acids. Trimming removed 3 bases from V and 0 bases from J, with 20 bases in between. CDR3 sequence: CASSLSGAGILANYGYTF. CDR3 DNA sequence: TGTGCCAGCAGTTTGAGCGGGGCAGGGATACTTGCTAACTATGGCTACACCTTC.

This chain's CDR3 is CASSPWERDFTDTQYF. CDR3 in DNA: TGTGCCAGCAGCCCATGGGAGCGGGACTTCACAGATACGCAGTATTTT. V gene TRBV7-9 combines with J gene TRBJ2-3; 7 bases match TRBD2. The CDR3 length is 16 residues. V dropped 5 bases and J dropped 2; count of bases not matched to a gene: 10. Germline V CDR1 and CDR2: SEHNR, FQNEAQ (reference sequence).

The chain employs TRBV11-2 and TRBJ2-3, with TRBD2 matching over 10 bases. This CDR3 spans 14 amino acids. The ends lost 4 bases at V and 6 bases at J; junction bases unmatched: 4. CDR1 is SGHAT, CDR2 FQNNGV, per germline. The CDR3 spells CASSWEREGDTQYF. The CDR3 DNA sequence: TGTGCCAGCAGCTGGGAGCGGGAGGGGGATACGCAGTATTTT.

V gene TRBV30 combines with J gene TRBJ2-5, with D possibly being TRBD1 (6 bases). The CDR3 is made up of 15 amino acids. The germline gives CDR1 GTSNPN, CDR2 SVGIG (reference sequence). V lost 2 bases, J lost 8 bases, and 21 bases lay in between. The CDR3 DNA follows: TGTGCCTGGAGTAAGGGGGAAAGGATCGAGAGTACCCAGTACTTC. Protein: CAWSKGERIESTQYF.

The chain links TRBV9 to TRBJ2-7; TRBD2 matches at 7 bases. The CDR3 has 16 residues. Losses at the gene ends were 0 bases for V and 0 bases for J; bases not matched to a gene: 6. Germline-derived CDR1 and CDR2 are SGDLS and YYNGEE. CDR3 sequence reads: CASSVELGGNSYEQYF. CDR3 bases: TGTGCCAGCAGCGTAGAATTGGGGGGGAACTCCTACGAGCAGTACTTC.

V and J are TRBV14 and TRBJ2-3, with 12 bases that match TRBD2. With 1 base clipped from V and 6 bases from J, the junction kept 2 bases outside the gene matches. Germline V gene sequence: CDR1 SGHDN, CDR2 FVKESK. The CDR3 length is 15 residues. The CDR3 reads CASSQVLAGGDTQYF. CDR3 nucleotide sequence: TGTGCCAGCAGCCAAGTGCTAGCGGGAGGGGATACGCAGTATTTT.